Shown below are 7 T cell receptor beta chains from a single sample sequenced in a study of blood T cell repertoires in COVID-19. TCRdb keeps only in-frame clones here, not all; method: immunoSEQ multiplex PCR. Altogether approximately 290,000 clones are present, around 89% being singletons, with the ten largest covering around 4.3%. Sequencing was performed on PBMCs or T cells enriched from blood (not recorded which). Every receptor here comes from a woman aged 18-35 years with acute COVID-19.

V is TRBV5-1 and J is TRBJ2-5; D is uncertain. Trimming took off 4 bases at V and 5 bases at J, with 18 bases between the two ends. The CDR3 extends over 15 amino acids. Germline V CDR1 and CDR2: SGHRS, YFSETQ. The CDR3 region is CASSRRVSQWETQYF. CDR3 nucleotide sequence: TGCGCCAGCAGCCGCCGGGTCTCCCAGTGGGAGACCCAGTACTTC.

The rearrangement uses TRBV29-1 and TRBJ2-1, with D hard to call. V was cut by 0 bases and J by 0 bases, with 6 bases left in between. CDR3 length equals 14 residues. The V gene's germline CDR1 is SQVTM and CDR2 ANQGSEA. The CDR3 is CSVEDLLSYNEQFF. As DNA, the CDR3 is TGCAGCGTTGAAGATCTCCTCTCCTACAATGAGCAGTTCTTC.

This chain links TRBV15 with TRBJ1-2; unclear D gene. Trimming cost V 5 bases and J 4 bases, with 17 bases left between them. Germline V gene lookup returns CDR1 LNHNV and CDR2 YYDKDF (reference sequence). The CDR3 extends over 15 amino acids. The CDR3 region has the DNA TGTGCCACCAGCTTCTCTGGTGGAGGGAGCTATGGCTACACCTTC. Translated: CATSFSGGGSYGYTF.

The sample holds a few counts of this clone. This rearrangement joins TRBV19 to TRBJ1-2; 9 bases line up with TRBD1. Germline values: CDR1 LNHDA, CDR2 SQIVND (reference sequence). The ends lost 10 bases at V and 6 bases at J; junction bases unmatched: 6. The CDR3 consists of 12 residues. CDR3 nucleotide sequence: TGTGCCATCGGGGACAGGGTCGATGGCTACACCTTC. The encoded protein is CAIGDRVDGYTF.

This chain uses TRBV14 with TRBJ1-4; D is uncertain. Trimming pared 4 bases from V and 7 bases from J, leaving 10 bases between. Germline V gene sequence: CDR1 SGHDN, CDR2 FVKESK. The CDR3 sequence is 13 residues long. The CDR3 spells CASSLISGEKLFF. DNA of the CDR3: TGTGCCAGCAGCCTAATATCGGGTGAAAAACTGTTTTTT.

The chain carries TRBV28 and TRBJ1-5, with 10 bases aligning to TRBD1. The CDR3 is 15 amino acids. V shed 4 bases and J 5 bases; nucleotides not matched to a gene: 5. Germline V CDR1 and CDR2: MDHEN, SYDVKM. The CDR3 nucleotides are TGTGCCAGCAGTTCCTCCGGGACAGGGGATCAGCCCCAGCATTTT. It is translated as CASSSSGTGDQPQHF.

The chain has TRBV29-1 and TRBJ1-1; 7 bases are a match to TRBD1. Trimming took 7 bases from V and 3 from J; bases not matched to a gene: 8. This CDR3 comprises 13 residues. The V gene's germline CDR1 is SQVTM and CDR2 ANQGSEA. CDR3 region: CSGQGLGDTEAFF. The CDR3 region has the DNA TGCAGCGGACAGGGACTGGGGGACACTGAAGCTTTCTTT.